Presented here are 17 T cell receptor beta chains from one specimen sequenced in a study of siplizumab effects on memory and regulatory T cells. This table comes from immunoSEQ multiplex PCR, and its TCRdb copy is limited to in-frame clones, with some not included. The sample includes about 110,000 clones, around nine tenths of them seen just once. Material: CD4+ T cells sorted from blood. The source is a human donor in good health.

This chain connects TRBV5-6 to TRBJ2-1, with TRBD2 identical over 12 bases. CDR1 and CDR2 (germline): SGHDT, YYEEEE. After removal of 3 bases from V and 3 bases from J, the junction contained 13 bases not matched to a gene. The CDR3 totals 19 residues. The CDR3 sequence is CASSSRARTSGTLYNEQFF. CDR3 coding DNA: TGTGCCAGCAGCTCGAGGGCCCGGACTAGCGGGACCCTCTACAATGAGCAGTTCTTC.

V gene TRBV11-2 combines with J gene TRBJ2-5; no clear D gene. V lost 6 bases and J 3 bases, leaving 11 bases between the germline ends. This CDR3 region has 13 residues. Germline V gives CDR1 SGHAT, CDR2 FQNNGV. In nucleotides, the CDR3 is TGTGCCAGCAGTTTGTTTGCCAAAGAGACCCAGTACTTC. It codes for CASSLFAKETQYF. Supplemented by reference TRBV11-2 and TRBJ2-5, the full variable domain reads EAGVAQSPRYKIIEKRQSVAFWCNPISGHATLYWYQQILGQGPKLLIQFQNNGVVDDSQLPKDRFSAERLKGVDSTLKIQPAKLEDSAVYLCASSLFAKETQYFGPGTRLLVL.

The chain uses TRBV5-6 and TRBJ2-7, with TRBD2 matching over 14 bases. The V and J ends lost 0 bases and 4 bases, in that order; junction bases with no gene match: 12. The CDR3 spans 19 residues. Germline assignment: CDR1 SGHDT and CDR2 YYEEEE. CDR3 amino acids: CASSLEGTSGGLPLYEQYF. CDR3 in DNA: TGTGCCAGCAGCTTGGAAGGGACTAGCGGGGGCCTCCCTCTGTACGAGCAGTACTTC.

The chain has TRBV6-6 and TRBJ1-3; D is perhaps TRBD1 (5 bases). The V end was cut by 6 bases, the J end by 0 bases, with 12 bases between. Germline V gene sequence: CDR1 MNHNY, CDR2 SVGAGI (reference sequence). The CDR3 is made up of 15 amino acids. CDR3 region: CASSSADSSGNTIYF. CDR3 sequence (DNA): TGTGCCAGCAGCTCCGCCGACAGCTCTGGAAACACCATATATTTT.

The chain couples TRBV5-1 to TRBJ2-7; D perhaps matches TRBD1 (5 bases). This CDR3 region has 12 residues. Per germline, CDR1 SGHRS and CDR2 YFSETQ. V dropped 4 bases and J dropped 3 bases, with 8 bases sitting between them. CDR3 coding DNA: TGCGCCAGCAGCCCCGACAGCTACGAGCAGTACTTC. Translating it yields CASSPDSYEQYF.

CDR3: CASRGSSSYNEQFF. CDR3 sequence (DNA): TGTGCCAGCAGGGGCTCGAGCTCCTACAATGAGCAGTTCTTC. The J gene is TRBJ2-1, the V gene TRBV27; D call uncertain. The CDR3 contains 14 residues. Looked up from germline, CDR1 is MNHEY and CDR2 is SMNVEV (reference sequence). Deletions cut 6 bases from V and 0 bases from J, with 9 bases between.

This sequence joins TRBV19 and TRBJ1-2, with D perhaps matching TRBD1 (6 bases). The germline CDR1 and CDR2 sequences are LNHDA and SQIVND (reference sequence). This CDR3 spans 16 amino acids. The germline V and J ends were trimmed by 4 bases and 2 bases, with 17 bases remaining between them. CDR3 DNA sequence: TGTGCCAGTAGTAAGAGGGGAACAGGGTCAAACTATGGCTACACCTTC. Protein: CASSKRGTGSNYGYTF.

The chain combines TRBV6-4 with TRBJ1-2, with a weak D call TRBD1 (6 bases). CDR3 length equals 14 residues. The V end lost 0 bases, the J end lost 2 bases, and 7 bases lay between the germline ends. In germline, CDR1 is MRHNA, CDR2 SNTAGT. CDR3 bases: TGTGCCAGCAGTGACTCTGGGGGCAACTATGGCTACACCTTC. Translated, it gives CASSDSGGNYGYTF.

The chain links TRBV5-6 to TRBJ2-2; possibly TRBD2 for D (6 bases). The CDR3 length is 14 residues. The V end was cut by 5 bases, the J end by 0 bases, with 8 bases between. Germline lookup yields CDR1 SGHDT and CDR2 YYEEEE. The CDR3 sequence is CASREGSNTGELFF. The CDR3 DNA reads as TGTGCCAGCAGGGAGGGGTCGAACACCGGGGAGCTGTTTTTT.

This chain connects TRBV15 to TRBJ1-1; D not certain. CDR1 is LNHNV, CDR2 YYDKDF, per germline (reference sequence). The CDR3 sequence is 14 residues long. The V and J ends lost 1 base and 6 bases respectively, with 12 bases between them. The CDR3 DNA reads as TGTGCCACCAGCAGAGGTCCTCTTTCGCCTGAAGCTTTCTTT. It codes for CATSRGPLSPEAFF.

CDR3 protein: CASSPRAEKLFF. The CDR3 nucleotides are TGTGCCAGCTCACCACGGGCTGAAAAACTGTTTTTT. The chain employs TRBV18 and TRBJ1-4; D is unclear. Trimming took 1 base from V and 7 from J, leaving 4 bases between them. The germline V gene has CDR1 KGHSH and CDR2 LQKENI. This CDR3 spans 12 amino acids. Full variable domain (rest looked up from reference TRBV18 and TRBJ1-4): NAGVMQNPRHLVRRRGQEARLRCSPMKGHSHVYWYRQLPEEGLKFMVYLQKENIIDESGMPKERFSAEFPKEGPSILRIQQVVRGDSAAYFCASSPRAEKLFFGSGTQLSVL.

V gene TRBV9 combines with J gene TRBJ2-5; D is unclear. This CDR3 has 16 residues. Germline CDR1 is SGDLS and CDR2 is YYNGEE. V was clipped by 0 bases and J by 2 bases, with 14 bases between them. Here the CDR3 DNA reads TGTGCCAGCAGCGTAGGATCTAGAGTCAATCAAGAGACCCAGTACTTC. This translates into CASSVGSRVNQETQYF.

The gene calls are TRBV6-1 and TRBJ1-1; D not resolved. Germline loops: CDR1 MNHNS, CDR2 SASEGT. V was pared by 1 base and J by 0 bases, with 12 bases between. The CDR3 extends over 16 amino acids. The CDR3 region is CASSEVNGPMNTEAFF. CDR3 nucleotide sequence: TGTGCCAGCAGTGAAGTGAACGGACCAATGAACACTGAAGCTTTCTTT.

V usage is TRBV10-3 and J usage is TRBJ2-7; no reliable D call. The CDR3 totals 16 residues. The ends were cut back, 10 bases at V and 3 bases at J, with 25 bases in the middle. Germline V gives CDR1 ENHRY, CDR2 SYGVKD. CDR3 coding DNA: TGTGCCACCAACGGTGGCGCTTATGCAGGATACTACGAGCAGTACTTC. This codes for CATNGGAYAGYYEQYF.

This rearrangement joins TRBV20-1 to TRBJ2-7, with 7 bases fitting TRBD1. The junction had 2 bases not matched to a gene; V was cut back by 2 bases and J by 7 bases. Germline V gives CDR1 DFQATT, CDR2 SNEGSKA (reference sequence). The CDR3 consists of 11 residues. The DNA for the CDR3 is TGCAGTGCTAGATCAGGGGGAGAGCAGTACTTC. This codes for CSARSGGEQYF.

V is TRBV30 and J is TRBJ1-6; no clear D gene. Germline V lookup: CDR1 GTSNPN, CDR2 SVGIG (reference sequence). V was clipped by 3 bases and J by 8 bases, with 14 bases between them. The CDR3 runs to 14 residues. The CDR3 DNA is TGTGCCTGGAGAATCATTTCTTCTTATTCACCCCTCCACTTT. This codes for CAWRIISSYSPLHF. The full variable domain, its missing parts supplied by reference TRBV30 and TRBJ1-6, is SQTIHQWPATLVQPVGSPLSLECTVEGTSNPNLYWYRQAAGRGLQLLFYSVGIGQISSEVPQNLSASRPQDRQFILSSKKLLLSDSGFYLCAWRIISSYSPLHFGNGTRLTVT.

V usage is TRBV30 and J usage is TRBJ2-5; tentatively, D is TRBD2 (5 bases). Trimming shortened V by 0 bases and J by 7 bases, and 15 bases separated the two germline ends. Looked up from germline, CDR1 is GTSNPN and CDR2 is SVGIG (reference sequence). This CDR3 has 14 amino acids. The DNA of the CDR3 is TGTGCCTGGAGTGTCCTGGCGGGTGCGTTGACCCAGTACTTC. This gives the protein CAWSVLAGALTQYF.